The clone carrying this T cell receptor beta chain was observed a few times. Its antigen is still unknown. The iRepertoire nested amplicon-rescue multiplex PCR amplified TCR alpha and beta CDR3s from RNA. Tissue mRNA or PBMC total RNA, roughly 100-400 ng, went into one-step reverse transcription and amplification. From the multiplex PCR reads, TCRdb called clonotypes with MiXCR, one entry per CDR3 protein. The data contain 100,000 to 150,000 distinct CDR3 sequences, approximately 23% of them seen just once; the ten biggest clones take up roughly 15%. This sample is drawn from a study of glioma-infiltrating T cells. The length of the CDR3 is 16 residues. Germline V gene sequence: CDR1 LGHNA, CDR2 YSLEER. The ends were cut back, 5 bases at V and 5 bases at J, with 18 bases in the middle. General study results and limits: Tissue and blood shared very few CDR3 sequences.

This TCR derives from a human donor with low-grade glioma or glioblastoma, undergoing nonglioma brain surgery, or in good health (not recorded which). The chain links TRBV4-3 to TRBJ2-2, with a possible D match to TRBD1 (6 bases). The sample was glioma tissue, nonneoplastic brain tissue, or PBMCs (not recorded which). The CDR3 DNA reads TGCGCCAGCAGCTTAACCCCCGGGACAACGACCGGGGAGCTGTTTTTT. This sequence encodes CASSLTPGTTTGELFF.